This T cell receptor (beta chain) was captured in a study of cytomegalovirus exposure and HLA in healthy donors. Study background: The approximately 130 validation repertoires were reported in a later analysis to have been generated on the same platform as the approximately 700 first-cohort repertoires.

The CDR3 is 14 amino acids. Germline V lookup: CDR1 MDHEN, CDR2 SYDVKM. V dropped 6 bases and J dropped 6; count of bases not matched to a gene: 8. A note on this clone: Antigen unknown.

Overall study findings and caveats: The finding came from a later analysis; first-cohort TCR clusters tended to co-occur in the 110 or so validation repertoires. High sensitivity and specificity were reportedly achieved when the classifier diagnosed cytomegalovirus status. Researchers counted approximately 160 TCR beta chains as cytomegalovirus-associated.

Clones were sequenced by immunoSEQ multiplex PCR, and TCRdb holds only the in-frame ones, with some missing. Of 150,000 to 200,000 clones in the sample, 84% were seen once. Material for sequencing was PBMCs. The rearrangement uses TRBV28 and TRBJ2-3; 8 bases are a match to TRBD2. This receptor was identified in a man younger than 35 in good health and CMV-seropositive. The CDR3 DNA reads as TGTGCCAGCAGCCCCTCTGGCGGGGGGGATACGCAGTATTTT. This sequence encodes CASSPSGGGDTQYF. Full variable domain (outside the CDR3, taken from reference TRBV28 and TRBJ2-3): DVKVTQSSRYLVKRTGEKVFLECVQDMDHENMFWYRQDPGLGLRLIYFSYDVKMKEKGDIPEGYSVSREKKERFSLILESASTNQTSMYLCASSPSGGGDTQYFGPGTRLTVL.